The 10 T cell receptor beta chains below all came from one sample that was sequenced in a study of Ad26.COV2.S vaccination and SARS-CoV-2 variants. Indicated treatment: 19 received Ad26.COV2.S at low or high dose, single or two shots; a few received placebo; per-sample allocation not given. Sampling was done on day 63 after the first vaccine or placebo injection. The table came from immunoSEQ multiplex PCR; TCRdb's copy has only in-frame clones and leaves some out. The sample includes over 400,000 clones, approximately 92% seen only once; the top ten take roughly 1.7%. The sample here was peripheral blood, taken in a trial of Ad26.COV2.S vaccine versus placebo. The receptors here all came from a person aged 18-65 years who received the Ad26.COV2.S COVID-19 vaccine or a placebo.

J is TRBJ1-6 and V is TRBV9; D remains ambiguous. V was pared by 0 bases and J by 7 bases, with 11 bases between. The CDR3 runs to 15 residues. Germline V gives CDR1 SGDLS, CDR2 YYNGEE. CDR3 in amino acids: CASSVAGVVNSPLHF. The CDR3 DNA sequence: TGTGCCAGCAGCGTAGCCGGGGTGGTGAATTCACCCCTCCACTTT.

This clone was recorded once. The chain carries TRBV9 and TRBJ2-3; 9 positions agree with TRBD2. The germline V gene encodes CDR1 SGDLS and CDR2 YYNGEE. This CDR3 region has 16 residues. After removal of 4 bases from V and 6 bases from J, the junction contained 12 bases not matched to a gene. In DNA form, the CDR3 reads TGTGCCAGCAGCCCCCCGCTGGCGGGGGGGCTGGATACGCAGTATTTT. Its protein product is CASSPPLAGGLDTQYF.

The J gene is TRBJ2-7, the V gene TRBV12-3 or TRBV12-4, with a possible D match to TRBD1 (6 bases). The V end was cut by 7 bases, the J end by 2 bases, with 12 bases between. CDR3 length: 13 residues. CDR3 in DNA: TGTGCCAGCACCCCAGGGGTACCCTACGAGCAGTACTTC. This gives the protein CASTPGVPYEQYF.

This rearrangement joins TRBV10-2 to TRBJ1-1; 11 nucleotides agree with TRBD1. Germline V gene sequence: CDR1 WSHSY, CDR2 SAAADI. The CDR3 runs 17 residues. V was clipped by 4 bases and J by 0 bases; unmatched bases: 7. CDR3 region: CASSARDRGVLNTEAFF. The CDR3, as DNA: TGCGCCAGCAGTGCCCGGGACAGGGGGGTGTTGAACACTGAAGCTTTCTTT.

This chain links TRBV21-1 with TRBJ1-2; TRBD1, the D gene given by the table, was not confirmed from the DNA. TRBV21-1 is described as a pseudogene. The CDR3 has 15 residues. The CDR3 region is CASRRPTGSSYGYTF. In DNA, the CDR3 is TGTGCCAGCCGCCGCCCGACAGGGTCGTCCTATGGCTACACCTTC.

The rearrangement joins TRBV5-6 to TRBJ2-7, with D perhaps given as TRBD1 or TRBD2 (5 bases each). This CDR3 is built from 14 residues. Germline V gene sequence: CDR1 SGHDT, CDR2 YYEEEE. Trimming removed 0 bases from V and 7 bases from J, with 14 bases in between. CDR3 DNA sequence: TGTGCCAGCAGCTTGGGGGGGTCCAGGAGGGAGCAGTACTTC. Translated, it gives CASSLGGSRREQYF.

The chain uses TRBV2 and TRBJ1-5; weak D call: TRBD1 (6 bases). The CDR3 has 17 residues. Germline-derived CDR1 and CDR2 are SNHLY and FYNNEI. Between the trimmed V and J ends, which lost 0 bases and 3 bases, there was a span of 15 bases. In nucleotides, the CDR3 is TGTGCCAGCAGTGAAGCATCGGCAGGGGAAGCCAATCAGCCCCAGCATTTT. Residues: CASSEASAGEANQPQHF.

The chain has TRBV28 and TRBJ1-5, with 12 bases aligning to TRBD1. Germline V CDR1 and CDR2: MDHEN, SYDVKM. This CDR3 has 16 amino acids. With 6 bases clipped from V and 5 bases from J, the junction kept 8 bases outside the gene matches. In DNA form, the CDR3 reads TGTGCCAGCAGCCTTGGAGGGACAGGGGGCTATCAGCCCCAGCATTTT. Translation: CASSLGGTGGYQPQHF.

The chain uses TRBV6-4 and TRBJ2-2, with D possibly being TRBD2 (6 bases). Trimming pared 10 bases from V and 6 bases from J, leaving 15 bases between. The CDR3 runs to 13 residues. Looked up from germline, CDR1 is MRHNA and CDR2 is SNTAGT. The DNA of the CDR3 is TGTGCCAACCGGGAAGCGGGCCCCGGGGAGCTGTTTTTT. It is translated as CANREAGPGELFF.

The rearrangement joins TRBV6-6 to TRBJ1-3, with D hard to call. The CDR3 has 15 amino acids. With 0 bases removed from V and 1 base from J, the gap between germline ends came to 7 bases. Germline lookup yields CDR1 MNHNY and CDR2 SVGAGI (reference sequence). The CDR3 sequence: CASSYSLLSGNTIYF. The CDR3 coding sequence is TGTGCCAGCAGTTACTCTTTACTGTCTGGAAACACCATATATTTT.